This entry describes one TCR beta chain. The CDR3 runs 14 residues. Germline CDR1 and CDR2: MNHEY and SMNVEV (reference sequence). Trimming took off 3 bases at V and 4 bases at J, with 12 bases between the two ends. These data come from a study of blood T cell repertoires in COVID-19. Study at large: The United States, Italy and Spain supplied acute and convalescent COVID-19 samples. Sources were T cells, B-cell-depleted T cells, or PBMCs; the material itself was cDNA or gDNA.

In the original processing: For nucleated cells, counts were estimated from reference gene primer amplification. The protocol was immunoSEQ multiplex PCR, while the TCRdb copy is restricted to in-frame clones and leaves out a portion. That table is the source of V, J and clone size, and D and trimming were worked out from the DNA. The sample shows fewer than 300,000 clones, approximately 89% of them seen only once. Seattle participants joined during active infection and were tracked over time. The sequenced material came from peripheral blood. This TCR was recovered from a woman aged 25-40 years with COVID-19, enrolled during active disease. The chain recombines TRBV27 with TRBJ2-5; perhaps TRBD2 as D (5 bases). This CDR3 is CASSFRIRGETQYF. CDR3 sequence (DNA): TGTGCCAGCAGTTTTCGTATACGGGGAGAGACCCAGTACTTC.